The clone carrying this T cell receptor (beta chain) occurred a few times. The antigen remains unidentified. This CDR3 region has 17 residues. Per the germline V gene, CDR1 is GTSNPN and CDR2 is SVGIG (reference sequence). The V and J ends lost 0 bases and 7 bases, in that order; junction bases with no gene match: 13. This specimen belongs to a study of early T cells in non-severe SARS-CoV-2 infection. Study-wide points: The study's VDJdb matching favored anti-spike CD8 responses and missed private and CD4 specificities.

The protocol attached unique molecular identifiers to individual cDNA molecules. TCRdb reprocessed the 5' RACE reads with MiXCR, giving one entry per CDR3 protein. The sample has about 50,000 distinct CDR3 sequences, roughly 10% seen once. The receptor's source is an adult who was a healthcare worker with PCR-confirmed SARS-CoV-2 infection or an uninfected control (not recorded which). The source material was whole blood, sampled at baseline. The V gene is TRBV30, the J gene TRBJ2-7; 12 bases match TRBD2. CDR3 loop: CAWSVTRLAGERGEQYF. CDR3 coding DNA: TGTGCCTGGAGTGTAACGAGACTAGCGGGGGAGCGGGGAGAGCAGTACTTC. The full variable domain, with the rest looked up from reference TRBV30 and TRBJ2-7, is SQTIHQWPATLVQPVGSPLSLECTVEGTSNPNLYWYRQAAGRGLQLLFYSVGIGQISSEVPQNLSASRPQDRQFILSSKKLLLSDSGFYLCAWSVTRLAGERGEQYFGPGTRLTVT.